Listed below are T cell receptor beta chains from one sample, sequenced in a study of shared clonotypes between healthy human individuals. Sequenced by immunoSEQ multiplex PCR; TCRdb stores in-frame clones only, minus some. In the table there are millions of clones, just over 90% of which are singletons. The sample was naive CD8+ T cells from PBMCs. The receptors come from a man aged 18 to 30 in good health. Some clones in this sample may be carry-over from other donors' samples. Both conserved end residues are part of each CDR3. Each record gives: V gene, D gene, clone size, J gene, CDR3 DNA, CDR3 protein. The D gene is left open where the match is weak. A row's size may be missing; if present it is once, few, many or a size class.

>TRBV2|.|.|TRBJ2-1
TGTGCCAGCCTCTGGCCAGTCTACAATGAGCAGTTCTTC
CASLWPVYNEQFF
>TRBV9|TRBD1|.|TRBJ2-1
TGTGCCAGCAGCCCCATGACAGGGGGCCGTGATGAGCAGTTCTTC
CASSPMTGGRDEQFF
>TRBV7-9|.|once|TRBJ2-7
TGTGCCAGCAACCGGGAACCATACGAGCAGTACTTC
CASNREPYEQYF
>TRBV7-9|TRBD1|.|TRBJ2-5
TGTGCCAGCAGCTCACTGGACAGGGGGCCCCAAGAGACCCAGTACTTC
CASSSLDRGPQETQYF
>TRBV7-2|TRBD1|.|TRBJ1-5
TGTGCCAGCAGCTTATACCACCCGGGACAGAAAAATCAGCCCCAGCATTTT
CASSLYHPGQKNQPQHF
>TRBV7-9|TRBD2|few|TRBJ2-1
TGTGCCAGCAGCTCCGGGACTAGCGGCTACAATGAGCAGTTCTTC
CASSSGTSGYNEQFF
>TRBV10-3|.|.|TRBJ2-3
TGTGCCATCAGTGAACGGGATTCCCCAGATACGCAGTATTTT
CAISERDSPDTQYF
>TRBV5-4|TRBD2|.|TRBJ2-3
TGTGCCAGCAGCTTGGATCGGGGACTAGCAGATACGCAGTATTTT
CASSLDRGLADTQYF
>TRBV5-6|TRBD2|.|TRBJ2-7
TGTGCCAGCAGCCCCGCTAGCGGGAGGAGGAACGAGCAGTACTTC
CASSPASGRRNEQYF
>TRBV10-3|TRBD2|.|TRBJ2-5
TGTGCCATCAGTGAGTCCCTAGCGGACCAAGAGACCCAGTACTTC
CAISESLADQETQYF
>TRBV27|TRBD2|.|TRBJ2-1
TGTGCCAGCAGTTTACCCCTTCTAGCGGGAGCCGTCGATGAGCAGTTCTTC
CASSLPLLAGAVDEQFF
>TRBV18|TRBD1|.|TRBJ1-2
TGTGCCAGCTCACCACCCCAGGGGGCCTCAGGTGCCGGCTACACCTTC
CASSPPQGASGAGYTF
>TRBV27|.|.|TRBJ2-2
TGTGCCAGCAGTTTAAAGGGCAGGGATCCCGGGGAGCTGTTTTTT
CASSLKGRDPGELFF
>TRBV11-2|TRBD1|.|TRBJ1-4
TGTGCCAGCAGCTTAGGACCGGGACAGACTATTGCAACTAATGAAAAACTGTTTTTT
CASSLGPGQTIATNEKLFF
>TRBV4-3|.|.|TRBJ2-7
TGCGCCAGCAGCCATGATAGGAACTCCTACGAGCAGTACTTC
CASSHDRNSYEQYF
>TRBV28|.|once|TRBJ2-3
TGTGCCAGCAGTCTAGACTTGGCTAGCACAGATACGCAGTATTTT
CASSLDLASTDTQYF
>TRBV28|TRBD1|.|TRBJ1-4
TGTGCCAGCACCACGGACAGGAATAATGAAAAACTGTTTTTT
CASTTDRNNEKLFF
>TRBV7-3|.|.|TRBJ2-3
TGTGCCAGCAGCCTGGGGGGACTCCGGCGGGATACGCAGTATTTT
CASSLGGLRRDTQYF
>TRBV19|.|.|TRBJ2-4
TGTGCCAGTAGTATAGCCTCGGGGAACATTCAGTACTTC
CASSIASGNIQYF
>TRBV6-5|.|few|TRBJ1-5
TGTGCCAGCAGTCCCCGGACGGAGAATCAGCCCCAGCATTTT
CASSPRTENQPQHF
>TRBV28|.|once|TRBJ2-2
TGTGCCAGCAGTTTTTACCTAGATAACACCGGGGAGCTGTTTTTT
CASSFYLDNTGELFF
>TRBV19|.|.|TRBJ2-7
TGTGCCAGTAGTACGCCCAAAGAGGGAGGCGGAGAGCAGTACTTC
CASSTPKEGGGEQYF
>TRBV10-2|.|.|TRBJ1-5
TGCGCCAGCAGTGACAAGAGGGGCAATCAGCCCCAGCATTTT
CASSDKRGNQPQHF
>TRBV27|TRBD1|.|TRBJ1-1
TGTGCCAGCAGTGGACGACAGGGATTGAACACTGAAGCTTTCTTT
CASSGRQGLNTEAFF